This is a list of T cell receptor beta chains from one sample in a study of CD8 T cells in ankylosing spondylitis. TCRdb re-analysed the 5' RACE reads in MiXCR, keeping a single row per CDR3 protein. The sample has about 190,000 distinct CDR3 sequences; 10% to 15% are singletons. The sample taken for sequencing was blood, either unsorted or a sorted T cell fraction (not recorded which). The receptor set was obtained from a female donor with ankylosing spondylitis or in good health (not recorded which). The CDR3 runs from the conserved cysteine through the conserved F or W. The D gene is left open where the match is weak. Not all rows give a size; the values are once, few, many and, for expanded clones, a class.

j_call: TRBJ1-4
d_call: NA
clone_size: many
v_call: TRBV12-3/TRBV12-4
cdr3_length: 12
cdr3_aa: CASSFGDNGLFF
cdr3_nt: TGTGCCAGCAGTTTCGGGGACAATGGACTGTTTTTT

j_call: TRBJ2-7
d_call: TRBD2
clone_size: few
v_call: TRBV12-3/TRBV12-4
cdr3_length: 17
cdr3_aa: CASSPGTSGRGSYEQYF
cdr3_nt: TGTGCCAGCAGTCCTGGGACTAGCGGGAGAGGGTCTTACGAGCAGTACTTC

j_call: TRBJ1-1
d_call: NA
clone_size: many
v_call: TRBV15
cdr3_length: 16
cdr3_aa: CATSPRQDKLNTEAFF
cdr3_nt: TGTGCCACCAGCCCTCGACAGGACAAATTGAACACTGAAGCTTTCTTT

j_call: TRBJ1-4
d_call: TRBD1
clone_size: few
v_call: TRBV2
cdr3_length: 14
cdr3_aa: CASSRQGLREKLFF
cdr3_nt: TGTGCCAGCTCCCGACAGGGACTTCGGGAAAAACTGTTTTTT

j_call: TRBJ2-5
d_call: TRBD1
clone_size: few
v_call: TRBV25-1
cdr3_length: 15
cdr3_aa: CASSDLGQGQETQYF
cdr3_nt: TGTGCCAGCAGTGACCTAGGACAGGGCCAAGAGACCCAGTACTTC

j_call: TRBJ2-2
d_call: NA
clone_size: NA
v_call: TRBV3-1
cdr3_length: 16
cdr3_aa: CASSQDAGVNTGELFF
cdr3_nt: TGTGCCAGCAGCCAAGATGCTGGGGTGAACACCGGGGAGCTGTTTTTT

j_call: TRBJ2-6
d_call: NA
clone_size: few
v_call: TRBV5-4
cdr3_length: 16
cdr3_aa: CASSLARSSGANVLTF
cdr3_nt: TGTGCCAGCAGCTTGGCCCGTTCCTCTGGGGCCAACGTCCTGACTTTC

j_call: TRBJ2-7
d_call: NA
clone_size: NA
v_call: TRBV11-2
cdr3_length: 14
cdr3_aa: CASSLDQGRSEQYF
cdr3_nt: TGTGCCAGCAGCTTAGATCAGGGGAGGAGCGAGCAGTACTTC

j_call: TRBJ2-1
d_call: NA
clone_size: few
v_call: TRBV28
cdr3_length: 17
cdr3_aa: CASSPVQTSLTNNEQFF
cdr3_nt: TGTGCCAGCAGCCCCGTTCAGACTAGTTTAACTAACAATGAGCAGTTCTTC

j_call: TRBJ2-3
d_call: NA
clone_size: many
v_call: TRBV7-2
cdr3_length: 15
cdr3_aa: CASSLRSGSTDTQYF
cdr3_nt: TGTGCCAGCAGCTTAAGATCTGGAAGCACAGATACGCAGTATTTT

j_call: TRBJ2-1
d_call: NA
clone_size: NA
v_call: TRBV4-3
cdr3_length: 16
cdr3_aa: CASSQVSSGEGNEQFF
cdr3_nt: TGCGCCAGCAGCCAAGTATCAAGCGGAGAAGGCAATGAGCAGTTCTTC

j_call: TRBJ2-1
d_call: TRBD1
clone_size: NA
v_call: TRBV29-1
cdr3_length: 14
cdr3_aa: CSVEPGQGNNEQFF
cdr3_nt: TGCAGCGTTGAGCCGGGACAGGGGAACAATGAGCAGTTCTTC

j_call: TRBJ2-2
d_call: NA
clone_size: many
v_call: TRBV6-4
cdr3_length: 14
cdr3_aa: CASSDSLDTGELFF
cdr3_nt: TGTGCCAGCAGTGACTCTCTGGACACCGGGGAGCTGTTTTTT

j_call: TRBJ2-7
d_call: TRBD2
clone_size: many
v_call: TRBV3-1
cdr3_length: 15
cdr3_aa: CASSRLAGGPYEQYF
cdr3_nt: TGTGCCAGCAGCCGCCTAGCGGGAGGCCCCTACGAGCAGTACTTC

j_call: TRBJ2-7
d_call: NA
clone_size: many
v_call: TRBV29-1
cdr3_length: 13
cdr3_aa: CSVGLGSRSEQYF
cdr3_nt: TGCAGCGTTGGGTTAGGATCGAGGTCCGAGCAGTACTTC

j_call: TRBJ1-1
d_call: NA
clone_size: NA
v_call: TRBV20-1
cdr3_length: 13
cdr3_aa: CSANGGLGTEAFF
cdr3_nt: TGCAGTGCTAATGGGGGATTAGGCACTGAAGCTTTCTTT

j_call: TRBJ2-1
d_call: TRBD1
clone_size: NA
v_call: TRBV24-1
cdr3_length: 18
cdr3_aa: CATSDSIPGQGAVNEQFF
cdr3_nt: TGTGCCACCAGTGATTCAATACCTGGACAGGGGGCTGTCAATGAGCAGTTCTTC

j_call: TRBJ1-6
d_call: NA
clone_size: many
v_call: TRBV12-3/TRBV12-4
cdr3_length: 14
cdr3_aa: CASSFGQGGSPLHF
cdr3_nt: TGTGCCAGCAGTTTCGGGCAGGGCGGTTCACCCCTCCACTTT

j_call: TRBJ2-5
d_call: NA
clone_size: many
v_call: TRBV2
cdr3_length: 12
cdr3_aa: CASSVDQETQYF
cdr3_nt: TGTGCCAGCAGTGTTGATCAAGAGACCCAGTACTTC

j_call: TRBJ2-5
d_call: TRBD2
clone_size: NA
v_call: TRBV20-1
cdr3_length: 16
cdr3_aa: CSARELAGAYQETQYF
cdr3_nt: TGCAGTGCTAGAGAGCTAGCGGGGGCTTACCAAGAGACCCAGTACTTC

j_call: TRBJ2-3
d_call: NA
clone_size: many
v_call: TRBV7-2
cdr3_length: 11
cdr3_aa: CASTITDTQYF
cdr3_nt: TGTGCCAGCACAATCACAGATACGCAGTATTTT

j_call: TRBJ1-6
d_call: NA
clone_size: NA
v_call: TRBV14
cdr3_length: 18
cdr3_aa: CASSQDRAQGTFTRSLHF
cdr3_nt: TGTGCCAGCAGCCAAGATAGGGCCCAGGGGACCTTTACTAGATCCCTCCACTTT

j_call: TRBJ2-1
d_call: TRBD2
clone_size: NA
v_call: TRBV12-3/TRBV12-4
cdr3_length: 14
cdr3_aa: CASRASGSSNEQFF
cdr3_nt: TGTGCCAGCAGAGCTAGCGGGAGTAGCAATGAGCAGTTCTTC

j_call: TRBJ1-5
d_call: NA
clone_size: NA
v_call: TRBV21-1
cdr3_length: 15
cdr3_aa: CASSIGLLGNQPQHF
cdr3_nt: TGTGCCAGCAGCATAGGACTCCTGGGCAATCAGCCCCAGCATTTT

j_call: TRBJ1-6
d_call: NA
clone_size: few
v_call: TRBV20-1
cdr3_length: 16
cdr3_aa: CSARDVEASGASPLHF
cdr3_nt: TGCAGTGCTAGAGATGTGGAGGCATCGGGGGCGTCACCCCTCCACTTT

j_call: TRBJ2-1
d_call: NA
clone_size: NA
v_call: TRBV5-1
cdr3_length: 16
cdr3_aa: CASRGKSGPNYNEQFF
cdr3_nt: TGCGCCAGCAGGGGGAAATCCGGACCAAACTACAATGAGCAGTTCTTC

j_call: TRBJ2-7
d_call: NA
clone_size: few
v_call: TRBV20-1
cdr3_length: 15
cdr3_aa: CSARNPSQSSYEQYF
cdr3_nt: TGCAGTGCTAGAAACCCCAGCCAGAGCTCCTACGAGCAGTACTTC

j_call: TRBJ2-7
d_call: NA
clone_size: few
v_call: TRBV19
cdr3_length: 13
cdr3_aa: CASSIRVRVEQYF
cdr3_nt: TGTGCCAGTAGTATACGCGTGCGGGTTGAGCAGTACTTC

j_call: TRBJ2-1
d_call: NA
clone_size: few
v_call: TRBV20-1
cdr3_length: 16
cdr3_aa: CSALSQRAPSYNEQFF
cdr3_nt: TGCAGTGCTTTGAGCCAAAGGGCCCCGTCCTACAATGAGCAGTTCTTC

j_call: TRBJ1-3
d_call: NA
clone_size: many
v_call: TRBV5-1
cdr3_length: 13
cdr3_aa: CASKSGDGNTIYF
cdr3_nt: TGCGCCAGCAAATCGGGAGATGGAAACACCATATATTTT

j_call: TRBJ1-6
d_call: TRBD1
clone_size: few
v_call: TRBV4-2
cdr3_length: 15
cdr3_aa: CASSHPGTGVSPLHF
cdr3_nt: TGTGCCAGCAGCCATCCCGGGACAGGGGTTTCACCCCTCCACTTT

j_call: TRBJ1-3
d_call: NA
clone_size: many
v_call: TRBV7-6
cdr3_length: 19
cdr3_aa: CASSPIASSRGGSGNTIYF
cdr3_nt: TGTGCCAGCAGCCCTATCGCTAGTAGTCGTGGGGGCTCTGGAAACACCATATATTTT

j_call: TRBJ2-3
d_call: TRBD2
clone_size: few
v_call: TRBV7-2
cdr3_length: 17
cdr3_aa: CASSFGTSGRFSDTQYF
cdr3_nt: TGTGCCAGCAGTTTTGGGACTAGCGGGAGGTTCTCAGATACGCAGTATTTT